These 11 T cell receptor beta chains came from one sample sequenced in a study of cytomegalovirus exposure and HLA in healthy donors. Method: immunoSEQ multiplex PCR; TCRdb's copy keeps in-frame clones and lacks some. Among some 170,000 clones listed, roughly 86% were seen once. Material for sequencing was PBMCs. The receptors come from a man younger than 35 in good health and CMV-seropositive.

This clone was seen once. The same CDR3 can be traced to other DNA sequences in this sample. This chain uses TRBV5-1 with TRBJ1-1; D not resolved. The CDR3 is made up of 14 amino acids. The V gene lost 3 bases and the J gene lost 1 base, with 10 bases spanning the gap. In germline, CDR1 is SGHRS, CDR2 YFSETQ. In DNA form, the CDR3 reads TGCGCCAGCAGCTCACCCGGAGGGAACACTGAAGCTTTCTTT. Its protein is CASSSPGGNTEAFF. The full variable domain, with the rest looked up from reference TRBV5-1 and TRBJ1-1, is KAGVTQTPRYLIKTRGQQVTLSCSPISGHRSVSWYQQTPGQGLQFLFEYFSETQRNKGNFPGRFSGRQFSNSRSEMNVSTLELGDSALYLCASSSPGGNTEAFFGQGTRLTVV.

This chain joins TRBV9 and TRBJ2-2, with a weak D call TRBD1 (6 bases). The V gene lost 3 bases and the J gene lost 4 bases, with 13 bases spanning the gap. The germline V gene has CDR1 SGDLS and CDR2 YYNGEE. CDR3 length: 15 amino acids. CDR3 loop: CASSDRQVPTGELFF. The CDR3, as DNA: TGTGCCAGCAGCGACCGACAGGTTCCCACCGGGGAGCTGTTTTTT.

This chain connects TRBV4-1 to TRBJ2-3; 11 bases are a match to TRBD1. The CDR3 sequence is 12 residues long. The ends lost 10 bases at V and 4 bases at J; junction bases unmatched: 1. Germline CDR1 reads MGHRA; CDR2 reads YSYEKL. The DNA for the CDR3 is TGCGCCACGGGACAGGGGGCAGATACGCAGTATTTT. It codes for CATGQGADTQYF.

The CDR3 DNA reads TGTGCCAGCAGCCCTTACGAGCAGTACTTC. Translation gives CASSPYEQYF. The chain couples TRBV4-2 to TRBJ2-7; D is undetermined. The CDR3 has 10 amino acids. In germline, CDR1 is LGHNA, CDR2 YNFKEQ. The V gene lost 4 bases and the J gene lost 4 bases, with 2 bases spanning the gap.

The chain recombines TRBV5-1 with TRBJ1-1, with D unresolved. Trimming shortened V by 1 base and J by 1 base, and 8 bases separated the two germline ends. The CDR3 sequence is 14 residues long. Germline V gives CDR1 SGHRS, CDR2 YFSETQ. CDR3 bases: TGCGCCAGCAGCTTGCAGATGGCGAACACTGAAGCTTTCTTT. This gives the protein CASSLQMANTEAFF.

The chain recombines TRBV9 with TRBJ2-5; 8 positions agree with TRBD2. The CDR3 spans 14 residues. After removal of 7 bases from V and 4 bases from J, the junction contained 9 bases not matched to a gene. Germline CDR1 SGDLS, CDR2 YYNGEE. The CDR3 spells CASRAGVASETQYF. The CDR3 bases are TGTGCCAGCCGAGCGGGAGTAGCCTCAGAGACCCAGTACTTC.

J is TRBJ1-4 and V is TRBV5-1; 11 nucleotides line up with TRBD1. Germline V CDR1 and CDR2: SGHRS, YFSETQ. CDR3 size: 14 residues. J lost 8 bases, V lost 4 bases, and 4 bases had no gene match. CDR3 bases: TGCGCCAGCAGCCTGGGACAGGGGGGCGAAAAACTGTTTTTT. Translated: CASSLGQGGEKLFF.

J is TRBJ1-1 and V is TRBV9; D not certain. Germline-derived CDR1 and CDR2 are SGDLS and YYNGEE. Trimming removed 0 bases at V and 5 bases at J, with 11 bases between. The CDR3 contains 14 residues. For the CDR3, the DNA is TGTGCCAGCAGCGTAGCTACCGGGTTTACTGAAGCTTTCTTT. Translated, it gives CASSVATGFTEAFF.

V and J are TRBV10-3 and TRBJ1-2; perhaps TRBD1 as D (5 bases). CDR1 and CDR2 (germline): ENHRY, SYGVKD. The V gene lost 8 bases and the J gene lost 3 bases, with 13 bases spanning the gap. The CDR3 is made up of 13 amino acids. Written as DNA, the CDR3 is TGTGCCATCCGGTCCAGGGAAGACTATGGCTACACCTTC. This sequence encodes CAIRSREDYGYTF.

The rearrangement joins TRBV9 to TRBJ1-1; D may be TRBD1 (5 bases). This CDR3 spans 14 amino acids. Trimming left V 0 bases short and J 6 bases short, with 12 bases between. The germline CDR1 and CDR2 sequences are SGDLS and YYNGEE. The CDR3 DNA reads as TGTGCCAGCAGCGTAGAAGTCGGGGGGGCTGAAGCTTTCTTT. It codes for CASSVEVGGAEAFF.

The CDR3 nucleotides read TGTGCCAGCTCACCACCGAAGACTTACCGCTCCTACGAGCAGTACTTC. Its protein product is CASSPPKTYRSYEQYF. The rearrangement uses TRBV18 and TRBJ2-7, with D unclear. The V end lost 0 bases, the J end lost 0 bases, and 12 bases lay between the germline ends. Germline V gene lookup returns CDR1 KGHSH and CDR2 LQKENI. The CDR3 is 16 residues long.